Following are 24 T cell receptor beta chains from one sample sequenced in a study of PD-1 blockade in classical Hodgkin lymphoma. Using immunoSEQ multiplex PCR, the repertoire was profiled, and TCRdb retains in-frame clones only, with some absent. The sample contains around 25,000 clones, 88% of which appear only once. Time point given: cycle 4 day 1 (C4D1), after more than 5 weeks of nivolumab. Every patient had relapsed following autologous stem cell transplantation, and cohorts differed in brentuximab vedotin exposure. Sequences were derived from peripheral blood mononuclear cells (PBMCs), sampled before the fourth cycle of nivolumab. The receptor source for this set is a human donor with classical Hodgkin lymphoma.

This clone was counted once. The chain uses TRBV18 and TRBJ2-5; 9 bases fit TRBD2. V shed 1 base and J 0 bases; nucleotides not matched to a gene: 3. The length of the CDR3 is 16 residues. Looked up from germline, CDR1 is KGHSH and CDR2 is LQKENI. The CDR3 region has the DNA TGTGCCAGCTCACCACGGTGGACTAGCGACCAAGAGACCCAGTACTTC. Encoded protein: CASSPRWTSDQETQYF.

V and J are TRBV15 and TRBJ1-5, with D uncertain. This CDR3 has 15 amino acids. Trimming removed 6 bases from V and 3 bases from J, with 15 bases in between. Germline CDR1 is LNHNV and CDR2 is YYDKDF (reference sequence). The CDR3 DNA reads TGTGCCACCAGGGCCCGGGCCGCCTCCAATCAGCCCCAGCATTTT. This sequence encodes CATRARAASNQPQHF.

The chain combines TRBV20-1 with TRBJ2-7, with D tentatively TRBD2 (6 bases). Trimming shortened V by 3 bases and J by 3 bases, and 6 bases separated the two germline ends. The CDR3 is made up of 11 amino acids. The germline V gene has CDR1 DFQATT and CDR2 SNEGSKA (reference sequence). The CDR3 coding sequence is TGCAGTGCTAGGGGGGGCTACGAGCAGTACTTC. Protein sequence: CSARGGYEQYF.

This sequence joins TRBV30 and TRBJ2-7; 8 positions match TRBD1. Germline CDR1 reads GTSNPN; CDR2 reads SVGIG (reference sequence). The ends lost 5 bases at V and 6 bases at J; junction bases unmatched: 9. The CDR3 has 13 residues. The DNA for the CDR3 is TGTGCCTGGGCCGGACAGGGACCCCTCGAGCAGTACTTC. It is translated as CAWAGQGPLEQYF. Filled out from reference TRBV30 and TRBJ2-7, the complete variable domain reads SQTIHQWPATLVQPVGSPLSLECTVEGTSNPNLYWYRQAAGRGLQLLFYSVGIGQISSEVPQNLSASRPQDRQFILSSKKLLLSDSGFYLCAWAGQGPLEQYFGPGTRLTVT.

This clone was picked up a small number of times. CDR3 coding DNA: TGCGCCAGCAGTGAGGACAGGGACTATGGCTACACCTTC. This encodes CASSEDRDYGYTF. V is TRBV10-1 and J is TRBJ1-2, with 7 bases aligning to TRBD1. V was pared by 2 bases and J by 3 bases, with 0 bases of the junction left unmatched. Germline CDR1 is WNHNN and CDR2 is SYGVQD (reference sequence). The CDR3 has 13 residues.

A single count supports this clone. This rearrangement joins TRBV6-1 to TRBJ2-1; TRBD2 matches at 10 bases. The trim removed 1 base at V and 8 bases at J, leaving 8 bases unmatched. The CDR3 runs 16 residues. In germline, CDR1 is MNHNS, CDR2 SASEGT. The CDR3 bases are TGTGCCAGCAGTGAAGTAACAGCGGGGGGGAAGGATGAGCAGTTCTTC. Translated: CASSEVTAGGKDEQFF.

The chain links TRBV18 to TRBJ2-1, with 8 bases lining up with TRBD2. This CDR3 has 15 residues. CDR1 is KGHSH and CDR2 is LQKENI in the germline V gene. Trimming at V came to 4 bases and at J to 4 bases, leaving 6 bases not matched to a gene. The CDR3 sequence: CASSLLAGEYNEQFF. CDR3 bases: TGTGCCAGCTCACTCCTAGCGGGCGAATACAATGAGCAGTTCTTC.

The chain carries TRBV7-6 and TRBJ2-7; 16 bases agree with TRBD2. Unmatched junction bases numbered 10, after V lost 5 bases and J lost 6 bases. Germline V gene sequence: CDR1 SGHVS, CDR2 FNYEAQ. The length of the CDR3 is 17 residues. CDR3 protein: CASSPRGLAGGHSEQYF. In DNA, the CDR3 is TGTGCCAGCAGCCCAAGGGGACTAGCGGGGGGGCATAGCGAGCAGTACTTC.

The genes are TRBV7-9 and TRBJ2-7, with a tentative D call TRBD2 (6 bases). This CDR3 contains 14 residues. Germline V lookup: CDR1 SEHNR, CDR2 FQNEAQ (reference sequence). Trimming removed 0 bases from V and 4 bases from J, with 10 bases in between. For the CDR3, the DNA is TGTGCCAGCAGCTTAGCGGGAGGACCTTACGAGCAGTACTTC. Protein: CASSLAGGPYEQYF.

The J gene is TRBJ1-2, the V gene TRBV2; possible D gene TRBD1, 6 bases. The CDR3 runs 14 residues. Trimming took 5 bases from V and 4 from J, leaving 14 bases between them. Germline V gene data show CDR1 as SNHLY and CDR2 as FYNNEI. The CDR3 is CASSWTEEIYGYTF. CDR3 nucleotide sequence: TGTGCCAGCAGTTGGACAGAGGAAATCTATGGCTACACCTTC.

The V and J genes are TRBV11-2 and TRBJ2-7; TRBD2 agrees at 12 bases. The ends lost 3 bases at V and 0 bases at J; junction bases unmatched: 3. Germline V gene data show CDR1 as SGHAT and CDR2 as FQNNGV. This CDR3 contains 16 residues. CDR3 nucleotide sequence: TGTGCCAGCAGCTTTCCGACTAGCGGGAGCTCCTACGAGCAGTACTTC. It codes for CASSFPTSGSSYEQYF.

The chain is built from TRBV9 and TRBJ2-2; 11 bases agree with TRBD2. The germline V gene has CDR1 SGDLS and CDR2 YYNGEE. J was trimmed by 4 bases and V by 0 bases; bases with no gene match: 5. The CDR3 is 17 amino acids. This chain's CDR3 is CASSVELAGDATGELFF. CDR3 in DNA: TGTGCCAGCAGCGTAGAACTAGCGGGAGACGCCACCGGGGAGCTGTTTTTT.

The gene calls are TRBV10-3 and TRBJ2-3; 7 nucleotides align to TRBD1. Germline V gene data show CDR1 as ENHRY and CDR2 as SYGVKD. With V trimmed by 3 bases and J by 0 bases, 0 bases remained unmatched. This CDR3 is built from 14 residues. Here the CDR3 reads CAISDRGSTDTQYF. The CDR3 DNA reads TGTGCCATCAGTGACAGGGGGAGCACAGATACGCAGTATTTT.

This clone was counted only a few times. V gene TRBV2 combines with J gene TRBJ1-6; TRBD1 is a possible D gene (5 bases). CDR3 size: 14 residues. The germline gives CDR1 SNHLY, CDR2 FYNNEI. Deletions cut 6 bases from V and 8 bases from J, with 14 bases between. The CDR3 loop is CASSPGGADSPLHF. As DNA, the CDR3 is TGTGCCAGCAGCCCCGGAGGGGCGGATTCACCCCTCCACTTT.

V and J are TRBV25-1 and TRBJ2-3; 7 nucleotides match TRBD1. The ends lost 3 bases at V and 6 bases at J; junction bases unmatched: 9. The CDR3 loop spans 15 amino acids. Germline lookup yields CDR1 MGHDK and CDR2 SYGVNS. CDR3 sequence reads: CASSDPTGVPDTQYF. The CDR3 nucleotides are TGTGCCAGCAGTGATCCAACAGGGGTGCCGGATACGCAGTATTTT.

The chain couples TRBV19 to TRBJ2-7; possible D gene TRBD2, 6 bases. This CDR3 has 15 amino acids. Germline values: CDR1 LNHDA, CDR2 SQIVND (reference sequence). V was trimmed by 1 base and J by 0 bases, leaving 10 bases between them. The CDR3, as DNA: TGTGCCAGTAGTATAGGGCTAGCGCCCTCCTACGAGCAGTACTTC. Encoded protein: CASSIGLAPSYEQYF.

This chain uses TRBV11-2 with TRBJ2-6; possibly TRBD2 for D (7 bases). The germline V gene encodes CDR1 SGHAT and CDR2 FQNNGV. CDR3 size: 19 residues. Trimming removed 5 bases from V and 0 bases from J, with 20 bases in between. CDR3 nucleotide sequence: TGTGCCAGCAGCAACCCCTGGGGGGGCAGGGGCTCTGGGGCCAACGTCCTGACTTTC. Translating gives CASSNPWGGRGSGANVLTF.

This clone was detected only a few times. This rearrangement joins TRBV7-2 to TRBJ1-1; possible D gene TRBD1, 5 bases. The V gene lost 1 base and the J gene lost 5 bases, with 8 bases spanning the gap. This CDR3 region has 13 residues. Germline CDR1 SGHTA, CDR2 FQGNSA. As DNA, the CDR3 is TGTGCCAGCAGCTTAGTTGGACAAACTGAAGCTTTCTTT. Translating gives CASSLVGQTEAFF.

The J gene is TRBJ2-7, the V gene TRBV4-1; 11 bases are shared with TRBD1. Germline trimming cut 4 bases from V and 4 bases from J; bases unmatched to any gene: 6. Per germline, CDR1 MGHRA and CDR2 YSYEKL. This CDR3 spans 15 amino acids. As DNA, the CDR3 is TGCGCCAGCAGCCGTGTTGGACAGGGGGCGTACGAGCAGTACTTC. It translates to CASSRVGQGAYEQYF.

This sequence joins TRBV4-1 and TRBJ1-1; no reliable D call. The CDR3 extends over 12 amino acids. Trimming pared 3 bases from V and 2 bases from J, leaving 4 bases between. CDR1 is MGHRA, CDR2 YSYEKL, per germline. The CDR3, as DNA: TGCGCCAGCAGCCAGGAAAACACTGAAGCTTTCTTT. Residues: CASSQENTEAFF.

The chain recombines TRBV27 with TRBJ1-4; D may be TRBD1 (5 bases). CDR1 MNHEY and CDR2 SMNVEV come from the germline V gene (reference sequence). The CDR3 loop spans 14 amino acids. Trimming removed 8 bases at V and 5 bases at J, with 15 bases between. The CDR3 DNA reads TGTGCCAGCGGACGACAGAAGTTCAATGAAAAACTGTTTTTT. Its translation is CASGRQKFNEKLFF. Together with reference TRBV27 and TRBJ1-4, the CDR3 gives the full variable domain: EAQVTQNPRYLITVTGKKLTVTCSQNMNHEYMSWYRQDPGLGLRQIYYSMNVEVTDKGDVPEGYKVSRKEKRNFPLILESPSPNQTSLYFCASGRQKFNEKLFFGSGTQLSVL.

V is TRBV5-1 and J is TRBJ2-7; perhaps TRBD1 as D (6 bases). The CDR3 is 16 residues long. The V gene's germline CDR1 is SGHRS and CDR2 YFSETQ. V was pared by 0 bases and J by 4 bases, with 17 bases between. In DNA, the CDR3 is TGCGCCAGCAGCTTGGACCCTGGACAGAACCTGTACGAGCAGTACTTC. Translation: CASSLDPGQNLYEQYF.

The genes are TRBV9 and TRBJ2-7; possible D gene TRBD1, 5 bases. The V gene lost 0 bases and the J gene lost 3 bases, with 16 bases spanning the gap. Looked up from germline, CDR1 is SGDLS and CDR2 is YYNGEE. This CDR3 region has 16 residues. CDR3: CASSVAPQGTHYEQYF. The CDR3 DNA follows: TGTGCCAGCAGCGTAGCACCCCAGGGTACCCACTACGAGCAGTACTTC.

This chain connects TRBV18 to TRBJ1-1; 9 bases are a match to TRBD1. Germline V gene lookup returns CDR1 KGHSH and CDR2 LQKENI. The ends lost 1 base at V and 1 base at J; junction bases unmatched: 4. The CDR3 is 16 amino acids. The DNA for the CDR3 is TGTGCCAGCTCACCACTTCCGGGACAGGGGAACACTGAAGCTTTCTTT. The encoded protein is CASSPLPGQGNTEAFF. The whole variable domain, filled in from reference TRBV18 and TRBJ1-1, reads NAGVMQNPRHLVRRRGQEARLRCSPMKGHSHVYWYRQLPEEGLKFMVYLQKENIIDESGMPKERFSAEFPKEGPSILRIQQVVRGDSAAYFCASSPLPGQGNTEAFFGQGTRLTVV.